This T cell receptor beta chain came from a study of T cells in Graves' hyperthyroidism and ophthalmopathy. RNA transcripts gave rise to amplified TCR beta CDR3 regions. Using the HTBI primer set, a first-round RT-PCR was run on the TCR CDR3. One entry per CDR3 protein results from TCRdb running MiXCR on the multiplex PCR reads. The sample includes hundreds of thousands of distinct CDR3 sequences, around 20% of them seen just once. Germline CDR1 and CDR2: MGHRA and YSYEKL. The CDR3 runs 13 residues. V was pared by 3 bases and J by 2 bases, with 8 bases between. The chain uses TRBV4-1 and TRBJ2-7; D uncertain. This TCR was recovered from a man aged 30 to 39 with Graves' ophthalmopathy. Sample: blood. CDR3 coding DNA: TGCGCCAGCAGCCATGGGGTTACCTACGAGCAGTACTTC. This translates into CASSHGVTYEQYF.